What follows is one T cell receptor beta chain and its context. TCRdb ran MiXCR on the 5' RACE reads and lists one entry per CDR3 protein. The sample lists around 190,000 distinct CDR3 sequences; less than 20% were seen once. This record belongs to a study of T-cell memory formation after mild COVID-19. The V end lost 4 bases, the J end lost 2 bases, and 15 bases lay between the germline ends. The CDR3 loop spans 16 amino acids. Germline CDR1 and CDR2: MGHRA and YSYEKL. The sample comprised PBMCs or a T cell subset sorted from them (not recorded which). This receptor was obtained from a man aged 18-30 years who had mild COVID-19 (a few samples of this study predate the infection). Cell type and time point are not known. V usage is TRBV4-1 and J usage is TRBJ2-1; D perhaps matches TRBD1 (5 bases). The CDR3 here is CASSRGRAYAYNEQFF. CDR3 DNA sequence: TGCGCCAGCAGCCGTGGCAGGGCATACGCCTACAATGAGCAGTTCTTC.